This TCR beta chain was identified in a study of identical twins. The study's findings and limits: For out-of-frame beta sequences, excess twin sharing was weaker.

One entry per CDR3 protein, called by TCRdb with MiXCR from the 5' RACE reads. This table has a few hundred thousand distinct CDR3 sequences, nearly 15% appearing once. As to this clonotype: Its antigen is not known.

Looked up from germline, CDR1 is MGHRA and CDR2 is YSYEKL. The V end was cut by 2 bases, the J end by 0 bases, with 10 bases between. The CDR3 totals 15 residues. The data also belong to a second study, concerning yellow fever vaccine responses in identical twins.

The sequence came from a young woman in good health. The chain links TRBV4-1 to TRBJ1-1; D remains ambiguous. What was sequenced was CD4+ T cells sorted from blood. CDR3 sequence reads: CASSQPGLMNTEAFF. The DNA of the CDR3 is TGCGCCAGCAGCCAACCCGGACTGATGAACACTGAAGCTTTCTTT.